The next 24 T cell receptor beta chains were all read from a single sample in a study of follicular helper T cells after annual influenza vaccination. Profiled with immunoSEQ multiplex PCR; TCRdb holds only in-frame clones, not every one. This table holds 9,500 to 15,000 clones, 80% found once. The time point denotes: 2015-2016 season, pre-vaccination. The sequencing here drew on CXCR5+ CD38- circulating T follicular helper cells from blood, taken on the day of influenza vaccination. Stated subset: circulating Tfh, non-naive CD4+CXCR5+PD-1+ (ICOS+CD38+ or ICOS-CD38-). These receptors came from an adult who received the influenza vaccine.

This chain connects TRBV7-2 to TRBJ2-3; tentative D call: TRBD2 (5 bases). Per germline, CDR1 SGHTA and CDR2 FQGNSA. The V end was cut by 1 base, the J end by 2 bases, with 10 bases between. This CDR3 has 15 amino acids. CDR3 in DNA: TGTGCCAGCAGCTTAGACGCGGGCCCCACAGATACGCAGTATTTT. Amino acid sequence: CASSLDAGPTDTQYF.

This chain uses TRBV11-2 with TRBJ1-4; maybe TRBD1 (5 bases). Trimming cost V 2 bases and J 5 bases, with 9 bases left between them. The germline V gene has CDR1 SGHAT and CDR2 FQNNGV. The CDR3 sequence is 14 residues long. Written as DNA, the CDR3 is TGTGCCAGCAGCTTACGACGGGGGAATGAAAAACTGTTTTTT. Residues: CASSLRRGNEKLFF.

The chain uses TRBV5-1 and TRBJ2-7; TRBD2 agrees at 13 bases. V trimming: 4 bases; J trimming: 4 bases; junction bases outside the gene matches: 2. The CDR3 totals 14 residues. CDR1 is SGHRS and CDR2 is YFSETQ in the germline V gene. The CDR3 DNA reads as TGCGCCAGCAGCCGACTAGCGGGGGGTTACGAGCAGTACTTC. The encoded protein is CASSRLAGGYEQYF.

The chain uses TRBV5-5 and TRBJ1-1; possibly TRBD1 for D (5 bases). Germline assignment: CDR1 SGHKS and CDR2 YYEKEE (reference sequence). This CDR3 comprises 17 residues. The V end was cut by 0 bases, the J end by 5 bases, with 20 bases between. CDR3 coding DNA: TGTGCCAGCAGCTTGGGCCCCGGAGACAGTAAGAGGACTGAAGCTTTCTTT. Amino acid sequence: CASSLGPGDSKRTEAFF.

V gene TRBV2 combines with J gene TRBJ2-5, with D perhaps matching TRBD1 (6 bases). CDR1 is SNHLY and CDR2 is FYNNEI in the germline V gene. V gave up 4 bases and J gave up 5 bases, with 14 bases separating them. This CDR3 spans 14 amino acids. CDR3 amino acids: CASSGDAGEETQYF. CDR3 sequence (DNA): TGTGCCAGCAGTGGGGACGCAGGGGAGGAGACCCAGTACTTC.

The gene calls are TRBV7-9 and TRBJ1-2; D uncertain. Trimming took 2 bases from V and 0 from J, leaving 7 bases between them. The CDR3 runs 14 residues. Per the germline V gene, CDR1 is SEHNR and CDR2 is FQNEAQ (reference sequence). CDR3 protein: CASSLRTANYGYTF. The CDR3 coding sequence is TGTGCCAGCAGCTTAAGGACCGCTAACTATGGCTACACCTTC.

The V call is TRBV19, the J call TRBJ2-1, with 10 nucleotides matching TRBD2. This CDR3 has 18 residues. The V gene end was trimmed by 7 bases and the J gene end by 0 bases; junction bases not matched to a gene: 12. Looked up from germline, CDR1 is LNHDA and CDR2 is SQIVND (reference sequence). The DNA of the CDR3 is TGTGCCAGTACCCCAGCGGGGGGGAAGCTCAGCTCCTACAATGAGCAGTTCTTC. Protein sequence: CASTPAGGKLSSYNEQFF. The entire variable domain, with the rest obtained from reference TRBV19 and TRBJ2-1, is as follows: DGGITQSPKYLFRKEGQNVTLSCEQNLNHDAMYWYRQDPGQGLRLIYYSQIVNDFQKGDIAEGYSVSREKKESFPLTVTSAQKNPTAFYLCASTPAGGKLSSYNEQFFGPGTRLTVL.

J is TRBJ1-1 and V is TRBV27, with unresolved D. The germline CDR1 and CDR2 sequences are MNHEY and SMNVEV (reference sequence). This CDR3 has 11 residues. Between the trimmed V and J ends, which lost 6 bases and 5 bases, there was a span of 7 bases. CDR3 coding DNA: TGTGCCAGCAGGTGGAAGACTGAAGCTTTCTTT. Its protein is CASRWKTEAFF.

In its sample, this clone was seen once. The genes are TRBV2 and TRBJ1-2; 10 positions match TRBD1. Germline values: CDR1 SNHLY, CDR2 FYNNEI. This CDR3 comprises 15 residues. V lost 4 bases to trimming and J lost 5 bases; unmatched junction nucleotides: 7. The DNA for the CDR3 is TGTGCCAGCAGTGTCAGGACAGGGGGGTTTTATGGCTACACCTTC. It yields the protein CASSVRTGGFYGYTF.

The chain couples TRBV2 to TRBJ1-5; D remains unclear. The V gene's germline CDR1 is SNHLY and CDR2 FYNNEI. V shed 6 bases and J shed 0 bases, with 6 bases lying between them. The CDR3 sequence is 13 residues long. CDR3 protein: CASSAYSNQPQHF. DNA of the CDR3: TGTGCCAGCAGCGCATATAGCAATCAGCCCCAGCATTTT.

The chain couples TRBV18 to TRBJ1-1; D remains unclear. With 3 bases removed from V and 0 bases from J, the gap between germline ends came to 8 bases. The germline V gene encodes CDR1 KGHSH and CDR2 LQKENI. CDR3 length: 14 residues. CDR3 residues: CASSPPGMNTEAFF. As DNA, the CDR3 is TGTGCCAGCTCACCCCCCGGTATGAACACTGAAGCTTTCTTT.

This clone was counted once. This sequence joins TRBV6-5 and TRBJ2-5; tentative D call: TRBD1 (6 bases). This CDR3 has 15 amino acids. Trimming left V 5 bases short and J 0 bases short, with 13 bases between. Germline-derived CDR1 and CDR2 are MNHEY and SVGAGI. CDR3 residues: CASSPGHGYQETQYF. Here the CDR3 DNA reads TGTGCCAGCAGTCCGGGACACGGGTACCAAGAGACCCAGTACTTC.

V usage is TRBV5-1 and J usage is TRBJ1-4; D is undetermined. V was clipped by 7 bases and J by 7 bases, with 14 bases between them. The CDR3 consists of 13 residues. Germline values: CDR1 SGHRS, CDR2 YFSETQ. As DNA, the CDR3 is TGCGCCAGCGCGAGGGATGGAGGTGAAAAACTGTTTTTT. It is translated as CASARDGGEKLFF. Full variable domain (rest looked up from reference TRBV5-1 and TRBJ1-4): KAGVTQTPRYLIKTRGQQVTLSCSPISGHRSVSWYQQTPGQGLQFLFEYFSETQRNKGNFPGRFSGRQFSNSRSEMNVSTLELGDSALYLCASARDGGEKLFFGSGTQLSVL.

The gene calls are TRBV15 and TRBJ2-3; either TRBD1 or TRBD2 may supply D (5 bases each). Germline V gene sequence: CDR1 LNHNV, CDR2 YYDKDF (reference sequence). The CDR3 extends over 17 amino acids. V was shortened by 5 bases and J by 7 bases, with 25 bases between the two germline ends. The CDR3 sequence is CATSALRDGAYRNTQYF. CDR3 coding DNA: TGTGCCACCAGCGCACTTCGGGACGGGGCTTATAGAAATACGCAGTATTTT. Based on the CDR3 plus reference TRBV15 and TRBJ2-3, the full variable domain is DAMVIQNPRYQVTQFGKPVTLSCSQTLNHNVMYWYQQKSSQAPKLLFHYYDKDFNNEADTPDNFQSRRPNTSFCFLDIRSPGLGDTAMYLCATSALRDGAYRNTQYFGPGTRLTVL.

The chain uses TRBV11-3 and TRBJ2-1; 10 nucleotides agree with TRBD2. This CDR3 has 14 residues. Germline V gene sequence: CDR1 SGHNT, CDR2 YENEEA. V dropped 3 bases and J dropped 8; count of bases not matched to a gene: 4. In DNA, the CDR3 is TGTGCCAGCAGCTTGCGTAGCGGGGGGCATGAGCAGTTCTTC. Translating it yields CASSLRSGGHEQFF.

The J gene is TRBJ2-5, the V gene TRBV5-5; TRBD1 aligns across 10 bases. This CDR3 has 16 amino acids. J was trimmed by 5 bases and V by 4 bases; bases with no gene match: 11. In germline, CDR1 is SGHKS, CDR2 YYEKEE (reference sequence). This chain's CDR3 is CASSLFTGTGEETQYF. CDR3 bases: TGTGCCAGCAGCCTCTTTACCGGGACAGGGGAGGAGACCCAGTACTTC.

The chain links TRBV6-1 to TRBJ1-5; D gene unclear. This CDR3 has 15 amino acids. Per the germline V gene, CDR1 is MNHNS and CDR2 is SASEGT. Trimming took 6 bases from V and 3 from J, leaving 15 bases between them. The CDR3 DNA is TGTGCCAGCAGCTTAGAGACGCTTACCAATCAGCCCCAGCATTTT. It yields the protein CASSLETLTNQPQHF.

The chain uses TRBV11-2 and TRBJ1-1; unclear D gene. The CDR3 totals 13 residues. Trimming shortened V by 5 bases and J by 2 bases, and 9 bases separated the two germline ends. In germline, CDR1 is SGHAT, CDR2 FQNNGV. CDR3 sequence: CASSQHLNTEAFF. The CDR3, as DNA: TGTGCCAGCAGCCAGCATCTCAACACTGAAGCTTTCTTT.

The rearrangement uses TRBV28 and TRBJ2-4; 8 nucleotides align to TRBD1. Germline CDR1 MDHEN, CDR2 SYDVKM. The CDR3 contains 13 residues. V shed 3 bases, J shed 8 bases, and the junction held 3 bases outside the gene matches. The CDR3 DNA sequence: TGTGCCAGCAGTTTGGACAGGGTGGACATTCAGTACTTC. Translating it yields CASSLDRVDIQYF.

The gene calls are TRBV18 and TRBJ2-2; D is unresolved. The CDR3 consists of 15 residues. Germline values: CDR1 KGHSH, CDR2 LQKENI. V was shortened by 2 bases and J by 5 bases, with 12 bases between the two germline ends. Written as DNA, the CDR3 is TGTGCCAGCTCACCAGTGGCCTCGAGAACCGGGGAGCTGTTTTTT. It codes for CASSPVASRTGELFF.

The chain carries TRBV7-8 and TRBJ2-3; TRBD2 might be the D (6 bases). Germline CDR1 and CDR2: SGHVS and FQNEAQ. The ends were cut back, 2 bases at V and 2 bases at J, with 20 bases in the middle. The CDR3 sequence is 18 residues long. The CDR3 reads CASSLREGLAASTDTQYF. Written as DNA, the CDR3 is TGTGCCAGCAGCTTAAGAGAAGGGTTAGCGGCGTCCACAGATACGCAGTATTTT.

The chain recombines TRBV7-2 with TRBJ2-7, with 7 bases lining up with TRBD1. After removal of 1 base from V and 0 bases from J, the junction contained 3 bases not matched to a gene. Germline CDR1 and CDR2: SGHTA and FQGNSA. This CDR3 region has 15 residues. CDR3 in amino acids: CASSLGDSSSYEQYF. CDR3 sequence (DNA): TGTGCCAGCAGCTTAGGGGACAGCAGCTCCTACGAGCAGTACTTC.

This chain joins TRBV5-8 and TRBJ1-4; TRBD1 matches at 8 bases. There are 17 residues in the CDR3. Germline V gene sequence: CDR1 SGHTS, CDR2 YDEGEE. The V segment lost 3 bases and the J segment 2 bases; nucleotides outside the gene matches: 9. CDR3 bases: TGTGCCAGCAGCTGGTGGCAGGGGGCCTCCACTAATGAAAAACTGTTTTTT. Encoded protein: CASSWWQGASTNEKLFF.

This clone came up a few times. In DNA form, the CDR3 reads TGTGCCAGCGGCCAGGGCATATCAGCTGAAGCTTTCTTT. It is translated as CASGQGISAEAFF. The V gene is TRBV2, the J gene TRBJ1-1; D is perhaps TRBD1 (5 bases). CDR1 and CDR2 from the germline V gene are SNHLY and FYNNEI. This CDR3 has 13 residues. Trimming left V 8 bases short and J 6 bases short, with 16 bases between. The full variable domain, with the rest looked up from reference TRBV2 and TRBJ1-1, is EPEVTQTPSHQVTQMGQEVILRCVPISNHLYFYWYRQILGQKVEFLVSFYNNEISEKSEIFDDQFSVERPDGSNFTLKIRSTKLEDSAMYFCASGQGISAEAFFGQGTRLTVV.